This T cell receptor beta chain was documented in a study of OX40 agonist ivuxolimab in advanced cancers. With regard to the full study: Ivuxolimab, which targeted the costimulatory receptor OX40 (CD134), was an agonistic, fully human IgG2 monoclonal antibody. In the dose-escalation cohort, 82.7% of patients were male, and the mean age was around 60 years with a range of roughly 23 to 79. The paper covers the monotherapy dose-escalation part of the phase I ivuxolimab trial, which included N ≈ 50 patients. Partial responses were achieved by three dose-escalation patients, of whom one had hepatocellular carcinoma and two had cutaneous melanoma. Patients were allowed to have had prior anti-PD-1, anti-PD-L1 or anti-CTLA-4 therapy, and around 41% of the dose-escalation patients had previously received checkpoint inhibitors. The point of sequencing TCRbeta in the periphery was to test whether ivuxolimab changed TCR sequence diversity and drove clonal T-cell expansion. Among the 52 dose-escalation patients, about 20 had hepatocellular carcinoma, 15 melanoma, 9 renal cell carcinoma and 9 head and neck cancer. Intravenous ivuxolimab was administered to patients every 2 weeks at six dose levels: 0.01, 0.1, 0.3, 1.5, 3 and 10 mg/kg. The paper's findings and limits, for the study overall: Low levels of normalized T-cell clonal expansion were also seen in some patients who did not respond. At doses of 0.1 to 3.0 mg/kg, clonal expansion of both CD4+ and CD8+ T cells in blood was seen between baseline and week 6. In partial responders in the 0.1-3.0 mg/kg groups, normalized peripheral clonal expansion was found to be among the lowest, especially among CD8+ T cells. Antigen specificity was not determined for the clonally expanded peripheral T cells. On average, CD8+ T cells showed more expanded clones than CD4+ T cells after ivuxolimab.

Patients with a history of autoimmune disease or receiving systemic immunosuppression were excluded from the trial. Peripheral blood for TCR sequencing was collected from all dose cohorts at baseline, on cycle 4 day 1, and on cycle 7 day 1. The samples were drawn from a first-in-human, open-label, multicenter phase I dose-escalation trial of ivuxolimab. Adults with locally advanced or metastatic melanoma, renal cell carcinoma, hepatocellular carcinoma or head and neck squamous cell carcinoma were enrolled in the trial. Before TCR sequencing, CD4+ and CD8+ T cells were separately sorted from peripheral blood. For sequencing of the TCRbeta CDR3 region, genomic DNA was extracted from the sorted cells. TCRbeta CDR3 regions were sequenced using the immunoSEQ Assay. Held by TCRdb, this immuneACCESS table contains in-frame sequences only and omits some clones. Under half of the omission traces to an unresolved V gene where checked; the cause of the rest is unknown. The sample table lists over 95,000 clones, about 96% of them with a count of one. About 2% of the sample comes from the top ten.

Comment on this clone: The specificity of this receptor is unknown. No base quality values were provided; no much bigger clone lies one nucleotide off.

CDR1 MNHEY and CDR2 SVGAGI are derived from the germline V gene. There are 14 amino acids in the CDR3, from cysteine to phenylalanine inclusive. Of all the DNA, just the CDR3 is kept, 42 bases in frame from base 1. The junction carries 16 bases between V and J, which are trimmed by 7 bases and 6 bases respectively. The receptor was derived from an adult with an advanced solid tumor such as melanoma, head and neck, liver or kidney cancer. The sample in question was CD4+ or CD8+ T cells sorted from blood, obtained in a trial of the OX40 agonist ivuxolimab. The chain couples TRBV6-5 to TRBJ1-5, and possibly TRBD1, on 6 matching bases. The nucleotide sequence reads TGTGCCAGCACCGAACCAGGGGCGAGTCAGCCCCAGCATTTT. The translation is CASTEPGASQPQHF.